The 19 T cell receptor beta chains below come from one sample, sequenced in a study of T cells in Graves' hyperthyroidism and ophthalmopathy. Amplified TCR beta CDR3 regions came from RNA transcripts. With the HTBI primer set, the TCR CDR3 went through a first round of RT-PCR. MiXCR was run by TCRdb on the multiplex PCR reads, yielding one entry per CDR3 protein. The sample contains 200,000 to 250,000 distinct CDR3 sequences, 17% of which appear only once. Sequenced input: blood. All receptors come from a woman aged 45 to 65 with Graves' hyperthyroidism.

The chain couples TRBV5-1 to TRBJ2-5, with D perhaps TRBD2 (6 bases). There are 16 residues in the CDR3. Trimming took off 4 bases at V and 5 bases at J, with 21 bases between the two ends. Germline-derived CDR1 and CDR2 are SGHRS and YFSETQ. The CDR3 coding sequence is TGCGCCAGCAGCAGCCGACGGACGGGGGTTCGGGAGACCCAGTACTTC. Encoded protein: CASSSRRTGVRETQYF.

V is TRBV30 and J is TRBJ2-5; D is perhaps TRBD1 or TRBD2 (7 bases each). CDR3 length: 15 amino acids. The V end lost 3 bases, the J end lost 5 bases, and 19 bases lay between the germline ends. Germline V CDR1 and CDR2: GTSNPN, SVGIG (reference sequence). CDR3 bases: TGTGCCTGGAGCCGCGGTTTCAGGGGGGGGGAGACCCAGTACTTC. Translating gives CAWSRGFRGGETQYF.

J is TRBJ2-3 and V is TRBV27, with 8 bases lining up with TRBD1. Trimming removed 0 bases from V and 0 bases from J; junction bases left unmatched: 17. CDR3 length equals 21 residues. The germline CDR1 and CDR2 sequences are MNHEY and SMNVEV (reference sequence). The CDR3 region is CASSLSVVGTTGDCSTDTQYF. For the CDR3, the DNA is TGTGCCAGCAGTTTATCGGTGGTTGGGACGACAGGGGACTGTAGCACAGATACGCAGTATTTT.

The chain recombines TRBV12-3 or TRBV12-4 with TRBJ2-7; 11 nucleotides agree with TRBD2. V shed 7 bases, J shed 3 bases, and the junction held 2 bases outside the gene matches. The CDR3 extends over 13 amino acids. Here the CDR3 DNA reads TGTGCCAGCAAACTAGCGGGGGTCTACGAGCAGTACTTC. This translates into CASKLAGVYEQYF.

This clonotype was picked up many times. The rearrangement joins TRBV4-1 to TRBJ1-1, with D possibly being TRBD1 (5 bases). The germline CDR1 and CDR2 sequences are MGHRA and YSYEKL. V gave up 0 bases and J gave up 4 bases, with 12 bases separating them. The CDR3 sequence is 15 residues long. CDR3 DNA: TGCGCCAGCAGCCAAGATGATGGGGGGTTCACTGAAGCTTTCTTT. It yields the protein CASSQDDGGFTEAFF.

This clonotype was observed at least ten times. The genes are TRBV20-1 and TRBJ2-7, with D perhaps TRBD2 (7 bases). The germline CDR1 and CDR2 sequences are DFQATT and SNEGSKA (reference sequence). The V and J ends lost 4 bases and 3 bases respectively, with 13 bases between them. This CDR3 contains 13 residues. CDR3 sequence (DNA): TGCAGTGCTACAGGGAGGGGGAACTACGAGCAGTACTTC. Translating it yields CSATGRGNYEQYF.

The chain carries TRBV7-2 and TRBJ2-3; tentatively, D is TRBD2 (6 bases). CDR1 and CDR2 from the germline V gene are SGHTA and FQGNSA. Between the trimmed V and J ends, which lost 1 base and 5 bases, there was a span of 16 bases. The CDR3 loop spans 16 amino acids. In nucleotides, the CDR3 is TGTGCCAGCAGCTTAGGCTTGACGGGAGTGATAGATACGCAGTATTTT. The encoded protein is CASSLGLTGVIDTQYF.

This clonotype was observed once. A read error may explain this, as a much larger clone is one base away. This chain joins TRBV7-8 and TRBJ2-3, with D possibly being TRBD1 or TRBD2 (5 bases each). Germline V gene lookup returns CDR1 SGHVS and CDR2 FQNEAQ. This CDR3 spans 17 amino acids. The CDR3 reads CASSPHPGRINTDTRYF. CDR3 nucleotides: TGTGCCAGCAGCCCACATCCGGGACGAATAAACACAGATACGCGGTATTTT.

This clonotype was observed at least ten times. The genes are TRBV2 and TRBJ2-5; weak D call: TRBD1 (5 bases). The CDR3 is made up of 14 amino acids. Germline CDR1 SNHLY, CDR2 FYNNEI. V dropped 3 bases and J dropped 4 bases, with 12 bases sitting between them. CDR3 bases: TGTGCCAGCAGTGACCGACAGACACTAGAGACCCAGTACTTC. Its protein product is CASSDRQTLETQYF.

This clonotype has just a few counts. This chain uses TRBV7-9 with TRBJ1-2; 9 bases line up with TRBD1. V dropped 5 bases and J dropped 0; count of bases not matched to a gene: 7. CDR1 is SEHNR and CDR2 is FQNEAQ in the germline V gene (reference sequence). The CDR3 spans 16 residues. The CDR3 loop is CASSPGQGDTNYGYTF. CDR3 nucleotide sequence: TGTGCCAGCAGCCCGGGACAGGGAGACACTAACTATGGCTACACCTTC.

This clonotype has just a few counts. V and J are TRBV6-1 and TRBJ2-1, with D possibly TRBD2 on 6 matching bases. Germline V gene data show CDR1 as MNHNS and CDR2 as SASEGT. V dropped 3 bases and J dropped 4 bases, with 13 bases sitting between them. The CDR3 runs 15 residues. CDR3 coding DNA: TGTGCCAGCAGTGATCCGGCGGGACCGTACAATGAGCAGTTCTTC. Its translation is CASSDPAGPYNEQFF.

This chain links TRBV3-1 with TRBJ2-7; D might be TRBD1 or TRBD2, each matching 5 bases. Per the germline V gene, CDR1 is LGHDT and CDR2 is YNNKEL (reference sequence). The CDR3 spans 13 residues. Trimming stripped 5 bases from V and 9 bases from J, with 17 bases between. In DNA form, the CDR3 reads TGTGCCAGCAGCGCCTACGGGGCTCTCGCGCAGTACTTC. Translation gives CASSAYGALAQYF.

This clonotype showed up many times. The rearrangement joins TRBV30 to TRBJ2-1, with D possibly being TRBD1 (6 bases). Germline V gives CDR1 GTSNPN, CDR2 SVGIG (reference sequence). CDR3 length equals 15 residues. V lost 4 bases to trimming and J lost 0 bases, with 13 bases between them. The DNA of the CDR3 is TGTGCCTGGACAGGGGATAAGACCTCCTACAATGAGCAGTTCTTC. As protein: CAWTGDKTSYNEQFF.

This clonotype was seen at least ten times. This chain uses TRBV7-9 with TRBJ1-2; D is unclear. This CDR3 region has 15 residues. Per germline, CDR1 SEHNR and CDR2 FQNEAQ (reference sequence). V shed 1 base and J shed 4 bases, with 13 bases lying between them. The chain's CDR3 is CASSLGGLTSYGYTF. CDR3 nucleotide sequence: TGTGCCAGCAGCTTAGGAGGTCTGACCTCCTATGGCTACACCTTC.

The V and J genes are TRBV28 and TRBJ2-3; D gene unclear. V gave up 7 bases and J gave up 2 bases, with 16 bases separating them. The V gene's germline CDR1 is MDHEN and CDR2 SYDVKM. The CDR3 covers 15 residues. The CDR3 DNA follows: TGTGCCAGCAAGTATATGATTCGCCTCACAGATACGCAGTATTTT. Translation: CASKYMIRLTDTQYF.

This clonotype was picked up many times. The chain carries TRBV28 and TRBJ2-1, with 11 bases lining up with TRBD2. This CDR3 region has 13 residues. Looked up from germline, CDR1 is MDHEN and CDR2 is SYDVKM. V shed 8 bases, J shed 9 bases, and the junction held 6 bases outside the gene matches. The CDR3 is CASLAGGPVEQFF. The CDR3 DNA is TGTGCCAGCTTAGCGGGAGGGCCTGTTGAGCAGTTCTTC.

Ten or more counts support this clonotype. V usage is TRBV11-2 and J usage is TRBJ2-1, with 8 bases lining up with TRBD2. The length of the CDR3 is 17 residues. Trimming cost V 8 bases and J 9 bases; bases outside gene matches: 21. Per the germline V gene, CDR1 is SGHAT and CDR2 is FQNNGV. In nucleotides, the CDR3 is TGTGCCAGCCGAAGAGGGGAAGGGACTAGTGCTAAGATTGAGCAGTTCTTC. Its protein is CASRRGEGTSAKIEQFF. Full variable domain (missing parts from reference TRBV11-2 and TRBJ2-1): EAGVAQSPRYKIIEKRQSVAFWCNPISGHATLYWYQQILGQGPKLLIQFQNNGVVDDSQLPKDRFSAERLKGVDSTLKIQPAKLEDSAVYLCASRRGEGTSAKIEQFFGPGTRLTVL.

This clonotype was seen only a few times. The V and J genes are TRBV7-9 and TRBJ1-2; tentatively, D is TRBD1 (5 bases). Germline CDR1 and CDR2: SEHNR and FQNEAQ (reference sequence). V lost 4 bases and J 8 bases, leaving 20 bases between the germline ends. CDR3 length equals 15 residues. Here the CDR3 DNA reads TGTGCCAGCAGCTCCTTTATACGGGGGATCCGGGGCTACACCTTC. Protein product: CASSSFIRGIRGYTF.

The chain couples TRBV11-2 to TRBJ2-3; TRBD2 is a possible D gene (6 bases). V was cut by 5 bases and J by 4 bases, with 19 bases left in between. The CDR3 has 16 amino acids. Per the germline V gene, CDR1 is SGHAT and CDR2 is FQNNGV. This CDR3 reads CASSLVSGEVADTQYF. In nucleotides, the CDR3 is TGTGCCAGCAGCCTCGTCTCGGGGGAGGTGGCAGATACGCAGTATTTT.